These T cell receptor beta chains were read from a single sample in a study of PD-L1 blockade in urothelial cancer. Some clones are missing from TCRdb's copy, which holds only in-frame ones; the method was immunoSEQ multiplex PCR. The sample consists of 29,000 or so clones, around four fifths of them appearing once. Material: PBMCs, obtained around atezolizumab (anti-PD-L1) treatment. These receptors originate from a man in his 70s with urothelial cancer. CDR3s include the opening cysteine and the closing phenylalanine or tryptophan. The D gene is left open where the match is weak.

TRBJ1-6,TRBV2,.,CAARTESSYNSPLHF
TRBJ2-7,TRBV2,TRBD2,CASTPDRDASGAQYF
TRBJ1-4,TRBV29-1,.,CSVVISGTTNEKLFF
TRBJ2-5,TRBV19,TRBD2,CASSIGGGQETQYF
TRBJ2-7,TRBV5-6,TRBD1,CASSWTGLGEQYF
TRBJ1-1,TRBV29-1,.,CSAIRGSGTEAFF
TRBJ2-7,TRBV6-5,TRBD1,CASSYSGTGTSEQYF
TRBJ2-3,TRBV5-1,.,CASSRQPSGTDTQYF
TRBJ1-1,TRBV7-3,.,CASSLSRQEAFF
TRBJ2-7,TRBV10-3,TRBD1,CAISPGTGGSEQYF
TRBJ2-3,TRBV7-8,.,CASSLQGGTDTQYF
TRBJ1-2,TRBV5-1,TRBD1,CASSLGQGNYGYTF
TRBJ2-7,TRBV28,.,CASSTGTGTLGEQYF
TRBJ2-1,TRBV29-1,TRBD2,CSSSGGIAYNEQFF
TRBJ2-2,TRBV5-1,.,CASSLEVARNSGELFF
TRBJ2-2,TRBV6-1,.,CASSVRTAELFF
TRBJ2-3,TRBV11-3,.,CASSLSGTDTQYF
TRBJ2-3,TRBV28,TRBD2,CASSLRTSGSGDTQYF
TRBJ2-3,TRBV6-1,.,CARRERPDTQYF
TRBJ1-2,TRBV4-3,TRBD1,CASSQDWGQTTGGYTF
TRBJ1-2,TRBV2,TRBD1,CASKPSTGDYGYTF
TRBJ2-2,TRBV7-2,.,CASSPRRGGRTGELFF
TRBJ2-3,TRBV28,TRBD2,CASGSVREGDTQYF
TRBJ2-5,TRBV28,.,CASSFVTGDAETQYF
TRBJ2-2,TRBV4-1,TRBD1,CASSQDPQGARVTGELFF
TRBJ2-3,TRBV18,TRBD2,CASSPPRLAGIGTDTQYF
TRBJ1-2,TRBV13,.,CASRIRGDYGYTF
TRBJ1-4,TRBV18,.,CASSPEVREKLFF
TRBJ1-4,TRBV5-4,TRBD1,CASSSTGATNEKLFF
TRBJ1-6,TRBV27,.,CASSLFRNSPLHF
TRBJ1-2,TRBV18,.,CASSPSDGYTF
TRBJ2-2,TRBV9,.,CASSHSIGTTNTGELFF
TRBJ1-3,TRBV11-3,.,CASSHGEAGNTIYF
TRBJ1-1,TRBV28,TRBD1,CASRFSGTGYTEAFF
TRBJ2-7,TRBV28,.,CASKEQEYEQYF
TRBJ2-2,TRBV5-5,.,CASSLYGTTTGELFF
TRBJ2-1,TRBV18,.,CASSPTGYSYNEQFF
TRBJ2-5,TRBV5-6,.,CASSFIIPKDYQETQYF
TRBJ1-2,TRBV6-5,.,CASNPGGWNYGYTF
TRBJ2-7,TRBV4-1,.,CASSQDRSYEQYF
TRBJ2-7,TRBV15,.,CATSRDLWGADSYEQYF
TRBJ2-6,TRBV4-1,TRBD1,CASSQDSRQGAYSGANVLTF
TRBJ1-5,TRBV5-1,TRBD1,CASSEQGGFNQPQHF
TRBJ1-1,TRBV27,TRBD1,CASSRPPGTGVEAFF
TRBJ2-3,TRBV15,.,CATSRDRENTQYF
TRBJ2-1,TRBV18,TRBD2,CASSPGGGRTYNEQFF
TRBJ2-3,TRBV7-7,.,CASSAVRFTDTQYF
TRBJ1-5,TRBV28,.,CASSSLYQPQHF
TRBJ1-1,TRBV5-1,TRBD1,CASSYGQGPAFF
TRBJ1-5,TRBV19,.,CASSIQASNQPQHF
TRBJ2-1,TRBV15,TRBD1,CATSPRTGGGGEQFF